This TCR beta chain was found in a study of OX40 agonist ivuxolimab in advanced cancers. Germline V CDR1 and CDR2: MDHEN, SYDVKM. CDR3 length: 15 residues. V was clipped by 5 bases and J by 0 bases, with 11 bases between them. Profiling relied on immunoSEQ multiplex PCR, and the TCRdb table lists in-frame clones only, not all of them. The sample lists roughly 60,000 clones; around 84% were seen once. This clone appeared a single time. The chain links TRBV28 to TRBJ1-3, with D hard to call. The TCR sequence derives from an adult with an advanced solid tumor such as melanoma, head and neck, liver or kidney cancer. The source material was CD4+ or CD8+ T cells sorted from blood, sampled in a trial of the OX40 agonist ivuxolimab. The CDR3 loop is CASSPDRYSGNTIYF. As DNA, the CDR3 is TGTGCCAGCAGTCCAGACCGTTACTCTGGAAACACCATATATTTT.